Below, 9 T cell receptor beta chains from the same sample are listed, as sequenced in a study of T cell repertoires in cytomegalovirus infection. TCRdb itself ran the reads through MiXCR, one entry per CDR3 protein. The sample carries 250,000 or so distinct CDR3 sequences, 9.1% recorded once. The sequencing input was PBMCs. The origin of the receptors is a human donor in good health (CMV status not recorded). Some clones in this sample may be carry-over from other donors' samples.

This clonotype was seen many times. The chain has TRBV11-2 and TRBJ1-2; a weak D match, TRBD1 (6 bases). The CDR3 sequence is 13 residues long. Per germline, CDR1 SGHAT and CDR2 FQNNGV. Deletions cut 4 bases from V and 8 bases from J, with 14 bases between. The CDR3 nucleotides read TGTGCCAGCAGCTCGGACAGATCCTTAGGCTACACCTTC. Protein: CASSSDRSLGYTF.

This clonotype was found a few times. V is TRBV6-2 or TRBV6-3 and J is TRBJ2-1, with 13 bases matching TRBD2. There are 17 residues in the CDR3. Germline CDR1 MNHEY, CDR2 SVGEGT. Trimming removed 6 bases from V and 4 bases from J; junction bases left unmatched: 9. In nucleotides, the CDR3 is TGTGCCAGCAGCGCACTAGCGGGGGGGCTCATTTACAATGAGCAGTTCTTC. Protein: CASSALAGGLIYNEQFF.

The chain couples TRBV7-9 to TRBJ1-4; D gene unclear. The germline V and J ends were trimmed by 10 bases and 1 base, with 4 bases remaining between them. In germline, CDR1 is SEHNR, CDR2 FQNEAQ (reference sequence). The CDR3 sequence is 11 residues long. CDR3 in amino acids: CATVTNEKLFF. The CDR3 nucleotides read TGTGCCACCGTAACTAATGAAAAACTGTTTTTT.

This clonotype was picked up a small number of times. The chain employs TRBV14 and TRBJ1-5; D ambiguous. The V and J ends lost 1 base and 0 bases respectively, with 7 bases between them. The CDR3 extends over 15 amino acids. Germline CDR1 reads SGHDN; CDR2 reads FVKESK. CDR3 coding DNA: TGTGCCAGCAGCCAAGGGCCGGATAGCAATCAGCCCCAGCATTTT. Its protein product is CASSQGPDSNQPQHF. The variable domain in full, with the rest retrieved from reference TRBV14 and TRBJ1-5, is EAGVTQFPSHSVIEKGQTVTLRCDPISGHDNLYWYRRVMGKEIKFLLHFVKESKQDESGMPNNRFLAERTGGTYSTLKVQPAELEDSGVYFCASSQGPDSNQPQHFGDGTRLSIL.

The rearrangement uses TRBV29-1 and TRBJ1-2, with D perhaps matching TRBD1 (5 bases). The germline V gene encodes CDR1 SQVTM and CDR2 ANQGSEA. CDR3 length: 11 amino acids. Trimming cost V 7 bases and J 8 bases, with 14 bases left between them. CDR3 bases: TGCAGCGGTAATGTGGGGCGAGGCTACACCTTC. It translates to CSGNVGRGYTF.

This clonotype was seen repeatedly, ten times or more. V gene TRBV7-2 combines with J gene TRBJ1-1; no reliable D call. The CDR3 length is 13 residues. V lost 1 base, J lost 10 bases, and 13 bases lay in between. Per the germline V gene, CDR1 is SGHTA and CDR2 is FQGNSA. The CDR3 DNA sequence: TGTGCCAGCAGCTTAGTTAGGGCCCGGCGAGCTTTCTTT. Its translation: CASSLVRARRAFF.

The sample holds a few counts of this clonotype. The V gene is TRBV6-2 or TRBV6-3, the J gene TRBJ2-3; the D call may be TRBD1 or TRBD2 (5 bases each). Looked up from germline, CDR1 is MNHEY and CDR2 is SVGEGT. The CDR3 is 12 residues long. V was clipped by 2 bases and J by 10 bases, with 10 bases between them. The CDR3 loop is CASSYGTTAQYF. DNA for the CDR3: TGTGCCAGCAGTTACGGGACCACAGCGCAGTATTTT.

This clonotype came up a few times. This chain uses TRBV6-2 or TRBV6-3 with TRBJ2-7; 7 bases align to TRBD1. V lost 5 bases to trimming and J lost 2 bases; unmatched junction nucleotides: 9. This CDR3 is 15 amino acids long. CDR1 and CDR2 from the germline V gene are MNHEY and SVGEGT. The CDR3 coding sequence is TGTGCCAGCAGTCCAGGTCCGGGACAGACCTACGAGCAGTACTTC. Its translation is CASSPGPGQTYEQYF.

There are a few counts of this clonotype. The chain carries TRBV28 and TRBJ2-2, with D perhaps assigned TRBD1 or TRBD2 (7 bases each). The V gene's germline CDR1 is MDHEN and CDR2 SYDVKM. The length of the CDR3 is 15 residues. V was pared by 5 bases and J by 4 bases, with 14 bases between. Here the CDR3 DNA reads TGTGCCAGCAGTCCGGGGGGACAGTCCACCGGGGAGCTGTTTTTT. This gives the protein CASSPGGQSTGELFF.